This entry lists 26 T cell receptor beta chains sequenced from one sample in a study of cytomegalovirus exposure and HLA in healthy donors. Clones were read by immunoSEQ multiplex PCR, and TCRdb kept only the in-frame ones, dropping some. The repertoire holds 100,000 to 150,000 clones, with around 95% as singletons. Sequencing used PBMCs. The receptors here all came from a man aged 18-30 years in good health and CMV-seronegative.

The chain employs TRBV10-1 and TRBJ1-2; D is perhaps TRBD1 (6 bases). The CDR3 has 16 amino acids. Germline V gene sequence: CDR1 WNHNN, CDR2 SYGVQD (reference sequence). The V and J ends lost 2 bases and 1 base respectively, with 14 bases between them. In nucleotides, the CDR3 is TGCGCCAGCAGTGAGCCTACTCCAGGGGATAACTATGGCTACACCTTC. Its translation is CASSEPTPGDNYGYTF.

The chain has TRBV5-6 and TRBJ2-1; D gene unclear. The CDR3 is 14 residues long. From germline, CDR1 is SGHDT and CDR2 YYEEEE. The V gene lost 0 bases and the J gene lost 7 bases, with 11 bases spanning the gap. The DNA of the CDR3 is TGTGCCAGCAGCTTGGAAGCCTGGGCAAATGAGCAGTTCTTC. It is translated as CASSLEAWANEQFF.

The chain recombines TRBV11-3 with TRBJ1-1, with 9 nucleotides matching TRBD1. This CDR3 region has 17 residues. Germline values: CDR1 SGHNT, CDR2 YENEEA. The trim removed 4 bases at V and 0 bases at J, leaving 9 bases unmatched. CDR3 nucleotide sequence: TGTGCCAGCAGCTCGAGAGGGACAGGGATGATGAACACTGAAGCTTTCTTT. This gives the protein CASSSRGTGMMNTEAFF.

The chain joins TRBV7-9 to TRBJ2-2; 7 bases match TRBD2. This CDR3 has 18 amino acids. The V gene end was trimmed by 2 bases and the J gene end by 3 bases; junction bases not matched to a gene: 12. Germline CDR1 SEHNR, CDR2 FQNEAQ (reference sequence). CDR3 nucleotide sequence: TGTGCCAGCAGCTTAAAAGAGTGGGAACTAGCGCACACCGGGGAGCTGTTTTTT. The encoded protein is CASSLKEWELAHTGELFF.

The chain's CDR3 is CASSPDRANEQFF. CDR3 bases: TGTGCCAGCAGCCCCGACAGGGCGAATGAGCAGTTCTTC. The V call is TRBV7-3, the J call TRBJ2-1, with 7 bases matching TRBD1. V gave up 5 bases and J gave up 7 bases; unmatched junction bases: 5. Germline CDR1 is SGHTA and CDR2 is FQGTGA. The CDR3 length is 13 residues.

The gene calls are TRBV28 and TRBJ2-5, with a tentative D call TRBD2 (7 bases). The CDR3 has 12 residues. Deletions cut 7 bases from V and 5 bases from J, with 11 bases between. Looked up from germline, CDR1 is MDHEN and CDR2 is SYDVKM. DNA for the CDR3: TGTGCCAGCACGGGGGGCCGGGAGACCCAGTACTTC. It is translated as CASTGGRETQYF.

This clone was counted only a few times. V and J are TRBV6-1 and TRBJ2-7; TRBD1 might be the D (6 bases). The CDR3 length is 13 residues. Germline V CDR1 and CDR2: MNHNS, SASEGT. Trimming stripped 6 bases from V and 3 bases from J, with 12 bases between. The CDR3 DNA follows: TGTGCCAGCAGGGGAGAGGGGGACTACGAGCAGTACTTC. It yields the protein CASRGEGDYEQYF.

Here the CDR3 DNA reads TGCGCCAGCAGCCTAGCGGGTAGCACAGATACGCAGTATTTT. Amino acid sequence: CASSLAGSTDTQYF. The V gene is TRBV5-1, the J gene TRBJ2-3, with TRBD2 matching over 8 bases. The CDR3 contains 14 residues. Germline CDR1 is SGHRS and CDR2 is YFSETQ. The ends lost 4 bases at V and 0 bases at J; junction bases unmatched: 1.

The chain couples TRBV6-5 to TRBJ2-2; TRBD2 might be the D (5 bases). Germline values: CDR1 MNHEY, CDR2 SVGAGI. Trimming took off 4 bases at V and 5 bases at J, with 8 bases between the two ends. The CDR3 covers 13 residues. The CDR3 region has the DNA TGTGCCAGCAGTTTAAGAGGGACCGGGGAGCTGTTTTTT. Protein sequence: CASSLRGTGELFF.

CDR3 DNA: TGCAGCGCCGCCCGACTAGCGGGAGGCCCCGGGGATACGCAGTATTTT. It specifies CSAARLAGGPGDTQYF. The chain carries TRBV29-1 and TRBJ2-3, with 13 nucleotides matching TRBD2. Germline V lookup: CDR1 SQVTM, CDR2 ANQGSEA. The CDR3 is 16 amino acids. The junction had 13 bases not matched to a gene; V was cut back by 7 bases and J by 6 bases.

The genes are TRBV27 and TRBJ1-2; D remains unclear. CDR1 and CDR2 (germline): MNHEY, SMNVEV (reference sequence). This CDR3 is built from 14 residues. The germline V and J ends were trimmed by 2 bases and 7 bases, with 14 bases remaining between them. The CDR3 region has the DNA TGTGCCAGCAGTTTAAGCTGGGCCGATCTTGGCTACACCTTC. Translation gives CASSLSWADLGYTF.

The rearrangement links TRBV13 to TRBJ2-1; the D gene is possibly TRBD2 (6 bases). Trimming stripped 0 bases from V and 5 bases from J, with 11 bases between. This CDR3 has 15 residues. The germline CDR1 and CDR2 sequences are PRHDT and FYEKMQ (reference sequence). The CDR3 spells CASSLGRTTNNEQFF. CDR3 in DNA: TGTGCCAGCAGCTTAGGACGGACTACGAACAATGAGCAGTTCTTC.

The gene calls are TRBV28 and TRBJ1-2; D ambiguous. There are 10 residues in the CDR3. Germline CDR1 MDHEN, CDR2 SYDVKM. The V end was cut by 8 bases, the J end by 8 bases, with 9 bases between. CDR3 amino acids: CASLNGGYTF. The DNA of the CDR3 is TGTGCCAGCCTTAACGGGGGCTACACCTTC.

The genes are TRBV4-1 and TRBJ2-5, with TRBD1 matching over 8 bases. CDR1 MGHRA and CDR2 YSYEKL come from the germline V gene. CDR3 length equals 16 residues. J lost 5 bases, V lost 1 base, and 9 bases had no gene match. CDR3 DNA sequence: TGCGCCAGCAGCCAAGGACTATCAGGGGGCCAGGAGACCCAGTACTTC. Its translation is CASSQGLSGGQETQYF.

The chain couples TRBV7-8 to TRBJ1-5; TRBD1 is a possible D gene (6 bases). The length of the CDR3 is 15 residues. Germline CDR1 is SGHVS and CDR2 is FQNEAQ. V lost 4 bases and J 0 bases, leaving 10 bases between the germline ends. CDR3 protein: CASSSDRTSNQPQHF. Here the CDR3 DNA reads TGTGCCAGCAGCTCGGACAGAACTAGCAATCAGCCCCAGCATTTT.

The V and J genes are TRBV28 and TRBJ1-4; 8 nucleotides agree with TRBD1. J lost 10 bases, V lost 4 bases, and 8 bases had no gene match. The CDR3 sequence is 14 residues long. Germline CDR1 and CDR2: MDHEN and SYDVKM. The CDR3 sequence: CASSWDRRERKLFF. Here the CDR3 DNA reads TGTGCCAGCAGTTGGGACAGGAGGGAGCGAAAACTGTTTTTT.

The rearrangement joins TRBV4-1 to TRBJ1-1; tentative D call: TRBD1 (6 bases). The CDR3 is 15 amino acids. The germline CDR1 and CDR2 sequences are MGHRA and YSYEKL. V was shortened by 4 bases and J by 1 base, with 13 bases between the two germline ends. CDR3 residues: CASSRTQGSNTEAFF. CDR3 sequence (DNA): TGCGCCAGCAGCCGCACACAGGGATCGAACACTGAAGCTTTCTTT.

V is TRBV2 and J is TRBJ2-3, with TRBD2 matching 11 bases. V shed 3 bases and J 5 bases; nucleotides not matched to a gene: 4. The CDR3 length is 15 residues. Germline V gene data show CDR1 as SNHLY and CDR2 as FYNNEI. The CDR3 is CASSEGTSGGDTQYF. DNA of the CDR3: TGTGCCAGCAGTGAGGGGACTAGCGGAGGAGATACGCAGTATTTT.

V and J are TRBV6-5 and TRBJ2-1; 12 positions agree with TRBD2. The V gene's germline CDR1 is MNHEY and CDR2 SVGAGI. The CDR3 sequence is 15 residues long. After removal of 6 bases from V and 3 bases from J, the junction contained 3 bases not matched to a gene. The CDR3, as DNA: TGTGCCAGCAGACTGACTAGCGGGGGCTACAATGAGCAGTTCTTC. Translation: CASRLTSGGYNEQFF.

The CDR3 nucleotides are TGTGCCAGCAGTTACTCGAGGGAGGACCTTGAAGCTTTCTTT. This gives the protein CASSYSREDLEAFF. The chain recombines TRBV6-5 with TRBJ1-1; D not resolved. This CDR3 has 14 residues. V was cut by 0 bases and J by 7 bases, with 12 bases left in between. Per the germline V gene, CDR1 is MNHEY and CDR2 is SVGAGI.

The chain links TRBV29-1 to TRBJ1-5; 7 bases line up with TRBD1. The junction had 9 bases not matched to a gene; V was cut back by 7 bases and J by 6 bases. The germline CDR1 and CDR2 sequences are SQVTM and ANQGSEA. The CDR3 is 13 residues long. The DNA for the CDR3 is TGCAGCGCTGCCGACAGGGAGAGTCAGCCCCAGCATTTT. Residues: CSAADRESQPQHF.

This clone has just one count. V usage is TRBV19 and J usage is TRBJ1-1; D ambiguous. V was cut by 5 bases and J by 0 bases, with 7 bases left in between. Germline assignment: CDR1 LNHDA and CDR2 SQIVND (reference sequence). CDR3 length equals 13 residues. Written as DNA, the CDR3 is TGTGCCAGTAGTGAGGGAATGAACACTGAAGCTTTCTTT. Protein product: CASSEGMNTEAFF.

This rearrangement joins TRBV13 to TRBJ1-4; 7 bases match TRBD1. J gave up 4 bases and V 3 bases, and 2 bases lay outside the gene matches. The CDR3 is 14 amino acids. Germline CDR1 is PRHDT and CDR2 is FYEKMQ (reference sequence). The CDR3 loop reads CASSLGQNNEKLFF. CDR3 bases: TGTGCCAGCAGCTTGGGACAGAATAATGAAAAACTGTTTTTT.

V and J are TRBV7-9 and TRBJ2-1; TRBD2 is a possible D gene (6 bases). Germline V lookup: CDR1 SEHNR, CDR2 FQNEAQ (reference sequence). CDR3 length equals 15 residues. Trimming took off 5 bases at V and 2 bases at J, with 13 bases between the two ends. The CDR3 region is CASSRSGSTYNEQFF. The CDR3 DNA reads as TGTGCCAGCAGCCGGAGCGGGTCGACCTACAATGAGCAGTTCTTC.

The chain is built from TRBV28 and TRBJ2-6, with a tentative D call TRBD2 (5 bases). Trimming cost V 6 bases and J 2 bases, with 11 bases left between them. Germline CDR1 is MDHEN and CDR2 is SYDVKM. The CDR3 extends over 15 amino acids. In nucleotides, the CDR3 is TGTGCCAGCAGCCCCGGCGGGCCTGGGGCCAACGTCCTGACTTTC. This translates into CASSPGGPGANVLTF.

The rearrangement uses TRBV28 and TRBJ1-1; maybe TRBD1 (5 bases). The CDR3 sequence is 11 residues long. With 2 bases removed from V and 8 bases from J, the gap between germline ends came to 6 bases. Germline V gives CDR1 MDHEN, CDR2 SYDVKM. CDR3 amino acids: CASSLDREAFF. CDR3 in DNA: TGTGCCAGCAGTTTAGACAGAGAAGCTTTCTTT.